This T cell receptor (beta chain) emerged from a study of blood T cell repertoires in COVID-19. Clones were sequenced by immunoSEQ multiplex PCR, and TCRdb holds only the in-frame ones, with some missing. The sample yields about 170,000 clones, about 82% seen once. V lost 10 bases, J lost 5 bases, and 15 bases lay in between. The CDR3 length is 13 residues. This clonotype originated in an elderly woman with COVID-19, enrolled during active disease. Specimen: peripheral blood. V gene TRBV12-3 or TRBV12-4 combines with J gene TRBJ1-5; D is uncertain. CDR3 nucleotide sequence: TGTGCCACCGCGGACTCCCGGTATCAGCCCCAGCATTTT. Protein product: CATADSRYQPQHF.